This T cell receptor (beta chain) was captured by sequencing in a study of cytomegalovirus exposure and HLA in healthy donors. Study results and caveats: As confirmed in vitro, a few CMV-associated chains were specific for CMV antigens. It was approximately 150 TCR beta chains that were listed as cytomegalovirus-associated. Reported performance of the classifier showed diagnosis of cytomegalovirus status with high specificity and sensitivity.

Trimming removed 6 bases from V and 6 bases from J; junction bases left unmatched: 6. CDR1 and CDR2 from the germline V gene are SNHLY and FYNNEI. The CDR3 consists of 14 residues. To note about this clone: Its matching antigen is unknown.

The method was immunoSEQ multiplex PCR; TCRdb's version includes in-frame clones alone and lacks a portion of them. This sample has 65,000 to 95,000 clones; 80% to 95% occur once, and the top ten carry about 3.6%. This chain connects TRBV2 to TRBJ1-5; 9 positions agree with TRBD1. The sample consisted of PBMCs. This receptor was taken from a woman aged 25 to 39 in good health and CMV-seronegative. For the CDR3, the DNA is TGTGCCAGCAGGGGACAGGGTTTTGGTCAGCCCCAGCATTTT. Amino acid sequence: CASRGQGFGQPQHF.